This T cell receptor beta chain appears in the sequencing data of a study of technical replicates of blood from several donors. The CDR3 is made up of 11 amino acids. V shed 2 bases and J shed 6 bases, with 6 bases lying between them. Per the germline V gene, CDR1 is DFQATT and CDR2 is SNEGSKA (reference sequence). TCRdb keeps only in-frame clones here, not all; method: immunoSEQ multiplex PCR. The sample carries tens of thousands of clones, 95% to 96% recorded once. The source of this sequence is a human donor in good health. Material for sequencing was T cells isolated from PBMCs. The chain joins TRBV20-1 to TRBJ2-3; no clear D gene. CDR3 in amino acids: CSARLSDTQYF. In DNA, the CDR3 is TGCAGTGCTAGACTCTCGGATACGCAGTATTTT.